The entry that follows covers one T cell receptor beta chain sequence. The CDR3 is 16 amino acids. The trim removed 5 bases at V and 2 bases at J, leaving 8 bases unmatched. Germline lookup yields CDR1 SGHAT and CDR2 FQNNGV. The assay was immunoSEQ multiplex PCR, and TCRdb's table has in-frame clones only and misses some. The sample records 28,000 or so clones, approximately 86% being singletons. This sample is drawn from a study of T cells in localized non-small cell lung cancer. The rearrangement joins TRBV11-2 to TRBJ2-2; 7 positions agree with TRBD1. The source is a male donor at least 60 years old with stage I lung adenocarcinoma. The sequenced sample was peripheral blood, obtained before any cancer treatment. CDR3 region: CASSAQGGANTGELFF. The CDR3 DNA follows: TGTGCCAGCAGCGCCCAAGGGGGCGCAAACACCGGGGAGCTGTTTTTT. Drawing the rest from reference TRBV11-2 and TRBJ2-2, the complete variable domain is EAGVAQSPRYKIIEKRQSVAFWCNPISGHATLYWYQQILGQGPKLLIQFQNNGVVDDSQLPKDRFSAERLKGVDSTLKIQPAKLEDSAVYLCASSAQGGANTGELFFGEGSRLTVL.